Below, 27 T cell receptor beta chains from the same sample are listed, as sequenced in a study of graft-versus-host responses after intestinal transplantation. The repertoire was sequenced with immunoSEQ multiplex PCR; TCRdb's copy has only in-frame clones and lacks some. The repertoire holds approximately 75,000 clones, with about 94% as singletons. No antigen has been identified for these receptors. The input for sequencing was unstimulated CD8+ T cells sorted from spleen or lymph node cells, taken before intestinal transplant. The receptor source for this set is a human donor who received an intestinal transplant.

The V and J genes are TRBV7-9 and TRBJ1-1; 7 bases are shared with TRBD1. Germline V gene data show CDR1 as SEHNR and CDR2 as FQNEAQ (reference sequence). The CDR3 has 15 amino acids. The J segment lost 2 bases and the V segment lost 3 bases, leaving 6 bases of the junction unmatched. The CDR3 coding sequence is TGTGCCAGCAGCTTTGAGCACAGGGGTAACACTGAAGCTTTCTTT. Translation: CASSFEHRGNTEAFF.

J is TRBJ2-6 and V is TRBV10-3, with 9 bases identical to TRBD1. Germline-derived CDR1 and CDR2 are ENHRY and SYGVKD. Trimming at V came to 2 bases and at J to 0 bases, leaving 5 bases not matched to a gene. CDR3 length equals 18 residues. CDR3 residues: CAISETPGQGSGANVLTF. The CDR3 DNA reads as TGTGCCATCAGTGAGACCCCGGGACAGGGCTCTGGGGCCAACGTCCTGACTTTC.

The chain combines TRBV4-1 with TRBJ2-7, with a possible D match to TRBD1 (6 bases). Trimming pared 2 bases from V and 2 bases from J, leaving 16 bases between. Germline-derived CDR1 and CDR2 are MGHRA and YSYEKL. The CDR3 has 16 amino acids. The CDR3 region is CASSQPGQPHPYEQYF. The CDR3 DNA is TGCGCCAGCAGCCAACCCGGACAGCCCCACCCCTACGAGCAGTACTTC.

This chain joins TRBV4-1 and TRBJ1-1, with D uncertain. The CDR3 covers 17 residues. Germline CDR1 MGHRA, CDR2 YSYEKL. V dropped 2 bases and J dropped 0 bases, with 16 bases sitting between them. In nucleotides, the CDR3 is TGCGCCAGCAGCCAATACCCTGCCGTCCCCATGAACACTGAAGCTTTCTTT. The encoded protein is CASSQYPAVPMNTEAFF.

This rearrangement joins TRBV9 to TRBJ1-1; D is possibly TRBD1 (6 bases). The CDR3 has 15 amino acids. V was clipped by 2 bases and J by 3 bases, with 14 bases between them. Germline assignment: CDR1 SGDLS and CDR2 YYNGEE. The CDR3 DNA sequence: TGTGCCAGCAGCGTCAACGGGGGGCCAGACACTGAAGCTTTCTTT. This encodes CASSVNGGPDTEAFF.

The chain couples TRBV7-2 to TRBJ2-1; TRBD2 agrees at 12 bases. Trimming cost V 5 bases and J 13 bases; bases outside gene matches: 6. Germline lookup yields CDR1 SGHTA and CDR2 FQGNSA. CDR3 length equals 13 residues. CDR3 residues: CASSPTSGSHQFF. CDR3 sequence (DNA): TGTGCCAGCAGCCCGACTAGCGGGAGTCATCAGTTCTTC.

The chain combines TRBV4-2 with TRBJ2-3; no clear D gene. Germline V CDR1 and CDR2: LGHNA, YNFKEQ. The CDR3 sequence is 13 residues long. V lost 0 bases to trimming and J lost 6 bases, with 7 bases between them. The CDR3 reads CASSQDLEDTQYF. The CDR3 DNA sequence: TGTGCCAGCAGCCAAGATCTCGAGGATACGCAGTATTTT.

About this clone: At one boundary the junction diverges from the germline segment, which might be a read error. This chain joins TRBV7-9 and TRBJ2-5, with D possibly being TRBD1 (5 bases). This CDR3 comprises 16 residues. Germline-derived CDR1 and CDR2 are SEHNR and FQNEAQ (reference sequence). The CDR3 DNA follows: TGTGCCAGCAGCTCGCTGGACACGACAGCCCAAGAGGCCCAGTACTTC. Its protein product is CASSSLDTTAQEAQYF.

This clone has just a few counts. V usage is TRBV5-1 and J usage is TRBJ2-2; D may match TRBD1 or TRBD2 (5 bases each). The V end lost 0 bases, the J end lost 2 bases, and 11 bases lay between the germline ends. This CDR3 is built from 16 residues. Germline V gene lookup returns CDR1 SGHRS and CDR2 YFSETQ. CDR3 bases: TGCGCCAGCAGCTTGGTTGGGGGATCCAACACCGGGGAGCTGTTTTTT. It encodes CASSLVGGSNTGELFF.

The V and J genes are TRBV25-1 and TRBJ1-2; D gene unclear. V was pared by 4 bases and J by 3 bases, with 6 bases between. The germline gives CDR1 MGHDK, CDR2 SYGVNS. The CDR3 spans 12 residues. CDR3 in DNA: TGTGCCAGCAGTGGTGGGCACTATGGCTACACCTTC. This sequence encodes CASSGGHYGYTF.

This rearrangement joins TRBV6-5 to TRBJ2-3, with a possible D match to TRBD1 (5 bases). The germline gives CDR1 MNHEY, CDR2 SVGAGI. This CDR3 comprises 13 residues. The germline V and J ends were trimmed by 7 bases and 3 bases, with 11 bases remaining between them. The CDR3 protein is CASIGHPTDTQYF. DNA of the CDR3: TGTGCCAGCATTGGACATCCTACAGATACGCAGTATTTT.

The gene calls are TRBV5-1 and TRBJ1-1; D not resolved. Germline values: CDR1 SGHRS, CDR2 YFSETQ. The length of the CDR3 is 13 residues. V gave up 0 bases and J gave up 2 bases, with 5 bases separating them. The CDR3 DNA reads as TGCGCCAGCAGCTTGGAAGGAAACACTGAAGCTTTCTTT. It yields the protein CASSLEGNTEAFF.

The genes are TRBV10-3 and TRBJ2-7; TRBD1 matches 8 bases. Germline CDR1 reads ENHRY; CDR2 reads SYGVKD. Trimming took 2 bases from V and 1 from J; bases not matched to a gene: 4. The CDR3 contains 15 residues. CDR3 DNA sequence: TGTGCCATCAGTGAGCCGGGACAGGAGTCCTACGAGCAGTACTTC. Amino acids: CAISEPGQESYEQYF.

This CDR3 reads CASRLIAGVGTDTQYF. The CDR3 DNA is TGCGCCAGCAGACTCATAGCGGGAGTGGGGACAGATACGCAGTATTTT. The gene calls are TRBV23-1 and TRBJ2-3; 9 bases fit TRBD2. TRBV23-1 is an ORF for which the function is uncertain. The CDR3 extends over 16 amino acids. The ends lost 6 bases at V and 3 bases at J; junction bases unmatched: 10.

The chain links TRBV20-1 to TRBJ2-1, with D uncertain. CDR1 and CDR2 (germline): DFQATT, SNEGSKA (reference sequence). V lost 5 bases to trimming and J lost 13 bases, with 6 bases between them. The CDR3 is 8 residues long. The CDR3 DNA follows: TGCAGTGCTGCCCTCCAGTTCTTC. It specifies CSAALQFF.

The J gene is TRBJ2-3, the V gene TRBV10-3; 15 nucleotides agree with TRBD2. CDR1 is ENHRY, CDR2 SYGVKD, per germline. Trimming at V came to 0 bases and at J to 4 bases, leaving 8 bases not matched to a gene. CDR3 size: 19 residues. The CDR3 reads CAISESTLGLAGGSDTQYF. The CDR3 region has the DNA TGTGCCATCAGTGAGTCGACCCTGGGACTAGCGGGAGGTTCAGATACGCAGTATTTT.

The chain couples TRBV6-5 to TRBJ2-3; D uncertain. Germline lookup yields CDR1 MNHEY and CDR2 SVGAGI. This CDR3 has 16 amino acids. Trimming took off 2 bases at V and 4 bases at J, with 16 bases between the two ends. CDR3 coding DNA: TGTGCCAGCAGTTACAGTGGGGTTACCCCAGCAGATACGCAGTATTTT. This sequence encodes CASSYSGVTPADTQYF.

The rearrangement links TRBV6-1 to TRBJ2-7; 10 bases are shared with TRBD2. The CDR3 sequence is 19 residues long. Germline V gene sequence: CDR1 MNHNS, CDR2 SASEGT. V dropped 3 bases and J dropped 2; count of bases not matched to a gene: 16. The CDR3 coding sequence is TGTGCCAGCAGTGACCCCGGGACTAGCGTCGCCATTTTCCCCTACGAGCAGTACTTC. Translated, it gives CASSDPGTSVAIFPYEQYF.

This rearrangement joins TRBV7-9 to TRBJ1-4; D unresolved. Germline loops: CDR1 SEHNR, CDR2 FQNEAQ (reference sequence). V lost 5 bases and J 7 bases, leaving 14 bases between the germline ends. This CDR3 is 14 amino acids long. CDR3: CASSRPDLGEKLFF. CDR3 sequence (DNA): TGTGCCAGCAGCCGTCCGGACCTCGGTGAAAAACTGTTTTTT.

The chain carries TRBV10-3 and TRBJ2-7; perhaps TRBD2 as D (6 bases). V gave up 4 bases and J gave up 2 bases, with 18 bases separating them. Germline loops: CDR1 ENHRY, CDR2 SYGVKD. This CDR3 has 16 amino acids. CDR3 residues: CAISVSLWRDPYEQYF. DNA of the CDR3: TGTGCCATCAGTGTATCCTTGTGGCGGGACCCCTACGAGCAGTACTTC.

This clone was found once. The gene calls are TRBV6-5 and TRBJ2-3; D is uncertain. The germline gives CDR1 MNHEY, CDR2 SVGAGI. With 0 bases removed from V and 2 bases from J, the gap between germline ends came to 12 bases. The CDR3 has 16 residues. Here the CDR3 reads CASSYSIDVITDTQYF. The CDR3, as DNA: TGTGCCAGCAGTTACTCGATAGATGTCATCACAGATACGCAGTATTTT.

CDR3 sequence reads: CATRQGAGPNEKLFF. CDR3 sequence (DNA): TGTGCCACCCGACAGGGGGCGGGTCCTAATGAAAAACTGTTTTTT. The V and J genes are TRBV27 and TRBJ1-4; 10 bases are shared with TRBD1. The V gene's germline CDR1 is MNHEY and CDR2 SMNVEV (reference sequence). The CDR3 has 15 residues. The V segment lost 10 bases and the J segment 3 bases; nucleotides outside the gene matches: 8.

Here the CDR3 reads CASTQGGEETQYF. Here the CDR3 DNA reads TGTGCCAGCACCCAGGGTGGGGAAGAGACCCAGTACTTC. The rearrangement links TRBV6-5 to TRBJ2-5, with D perhaps TRBD1 (5 bases). Trimming cost V 7 bases and J 3 bases, with 12 bases left between them. The germline V gene has CDR1 MNHEY and CDR2 SVGAGI. This CDR3 comprises 13 residues.

This rearrangement joins TRBV4-1 to TRBJ2-1; D is undetermined. CDR3 size: 12 residues. V lost 5 bases and J 7 bases, leaving 9 bases between the germline ends. Germline V gene lookup returns CDR1 MGHRA and CDR2 YSYEKL. The CDR3, as DNA: TGCGCCAGCAGCGAAGTCGGGAATGAGCAGTTCTTC. The encoded protein is CASSEVGNEQFF.

The rearrangement links TRBV4-1 to TRBJ2-7, with TRBD2 matching 8 bases. V gave up 5 bases and J gave up 6 bases; unmatched junction bases: 12. Per the germline V gene, CDR1 is MGHRA and CDR2 is YSYEKL. This CDR3 has 15 amino acids. The CDR3 DNA is TGCGCCAGCAGCTCAACCGGGACTAGTCTCACCGAGCAGTACTTC. Encoded protein: CASSSTGTSLTEQYF.

The J gene is TRBJ2-1, the V gene TRBV7-9; D remains ambiguous. Germline CDR1 SEHNR, CDR2 FQNEAQ (reference sequence). Trimming removed 5 bases at V and 6 bases at J, with 11 bases between. This CDR3 is 13 amino acids long. The CDR3 protein is CASSPAGSNEQFF. CDR3 in DNA: TGTGCCAGCAGCCCGGCCGGTTCCAATGAGCAGTTCTTC.

The rearrangement joins TRBV6-1 to TRBJ2-2; D not resolved. Trimming took off 2 bases at V and 0 bases at J, with 7 bases between the two ends. The CDR3 spans 15 residues. The V gene's germline CDR1 is MNHNS and CDR2 SASEGT. Written as DNA, the CDR3 is TGTGCCAGCAGTGAACTCAGGACGAACACCGGGGAGCTGTTTTTT. Encoded protein: CASSELRTNTGELFF.